This T cell receptor (beta chain) was sequenced in a study of response to subunit inactivated influenza vaccine. Study-level results: It was suggested by the authors that few new T cells are recruited by each seasonal influenza vaccination.

TCRdb processed the RT-PCR reads anew with MiXCR; each CDR3 protein has one entry. The sample contains roughly 790,000 distinct CDR3 sequences, around 20% of which appear only once. As concerns this clonotype: The target antigen is unknown.

The CDR3 totals 13 residues. V was shortened by 5 bases and J by 6 bases, with 14 bases between the two germline ends. CDR1 and CDR2 from the germline V gene are SGHVS and FQNEAQ. The chain recombines TRBV7-8 with TRBJ2-7; D ambiguous. The sample in question was PBMCs from blood, obtained around 5 days after vaccination. This clonotype was obtained from a man aged 50 to 60 who received an inactivated influenza vaccine. The DNA of the CDR3 is TGTGCCAGCAGCCCTCGTACCTTGGGCGAGCAGTACTTC. Encoded protein: CASSPRTLGEQYF. The full variable domain, with the rest looked up from reference TRBV7-8 and TRBJ2-7, is GAGVSQSPRYKVAKRGQDVALRCDPISGHVSLFWYQQALGQGPEFLTYFQNEAQLDKSGLPSDRFFAERPEGSVSTLKIQRTQQEDSAVYLCASSPRTLGEQYFGPGTRLTVT.